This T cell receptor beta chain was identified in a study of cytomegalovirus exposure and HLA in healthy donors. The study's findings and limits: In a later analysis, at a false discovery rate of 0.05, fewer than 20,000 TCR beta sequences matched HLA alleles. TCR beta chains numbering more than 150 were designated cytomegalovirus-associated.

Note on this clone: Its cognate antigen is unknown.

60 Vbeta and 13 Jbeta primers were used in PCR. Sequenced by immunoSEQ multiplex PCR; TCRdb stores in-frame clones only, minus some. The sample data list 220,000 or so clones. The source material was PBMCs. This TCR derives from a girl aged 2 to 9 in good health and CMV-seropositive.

The CDR3 DNA is TGTGCCAGTAGTAAGGAGGGACTAGCGGGAAAGGGTGAGCAGTTCTTC. Translation gives CASSKEGLAGKGEQFF. The chain is built from TRBV19 and TRBJ2-1; 13 bases fit TRBD2. Germline V gives CDR1 LNHDA, CDR2 SQIVND (reference sequence). V lost 4 bases, J lost 9 bases, and 9 bases stayed unmatched. This CDR3 is built from 16 residues.